This T cell receptor (beta chain) was observed in a study of blood T cell repertoires in COVID-19 (dated by TCRdb to 2018 to 2020). Background for the entire study: Collaborator samples came from the United States, Italy and Spain and covered acute and convalescent phases of COVID-19. The samples were drawn from two sources: the first 160 participants of the ongoing ImmuneRACE study, and 1,000 to 1,500 subjects contributed by 6 global collaborators. The repertoires were released in a freely available public database intended as a resource for research on the immune response to SARS-CoV-2. The material from the prospective study consisted of cDNA or gDNA derived from T cells, B-cell-depleted T cells, or PBMCs. The sample metadata nearly always contained a de-identified subject ID, COVID-19 status, age in years and sex. Where available, HLA class I and class II types were taken from metadata supplied by the sample provider and were not determined by assay-based typing. Deeply sampled blood TCRbeta repertoires from subjects exposed to, actively infected with, or recovered from COVID-19 were included in the dataset. Overall study outcomes, separate from this receptor: The amount of clinical and demographic metadata varied by source and participant and was provided uncurated.

The trim is 5 bases for V and 5 bases for J, with a gap of 12 bases between the germline ends. In the germline V gene, CDR1 corresponds to SGHTA and CDR2 to FQGTGA. The CDR3 covers 14 residues, taking in both the cysteine and the phenylalanine. The entry retains the CDR3 DNA only, 42 bases that are in frame from base 1. Concerning this clone: Its antigen has not been determined. No base quality values were provided; no much bigger clone lies one nucleotide off.

The immunoSEQ Assay, a bias-controlled multiplex PCR, was used to amplify TCRbeta CDR3 regions from genomic DNA. Under the source paper's analysis protocol: Nucleated cell counts per sample were estimated from amplification of reference gene primers within the assay. To quantify the absolute abundance of each unique TCRbeta CDR3 rearrangement, sequence reads were collapsed and filtered. For each sample, productive Simpson clonality was calculated by taking the square root of Simpson's diversity index across productive rearrangements. TCRdb took this table from immuneACCESS and kept in-frame rearrangements with V and J called. Such tables lack part of the clones; where checked against another copy, unresolved V genes explain under half of the gap, and the rest is unexplained. Clone size and the V and J calls come from that table; the DNA yielded D and trimming. This sample lists approximately 170,000 clones; less than 90% were detected once. Of the sample, roughly 4.5% is held by the ten largest clones.

In the prospective study, participants were roughly 18 to 100 years old, resided in around 25 geographic areas of the United States, and were enrolled through a virtual design. In the prospective study, participants were assigned to cohorts based on the clinical history participants reported in a screening survey and a study questionnaire. For ImmuneRACE Cohort 3, a participant was defined as recovered based on two consecutive negative NP/OP PCR tests, clearance by a healthcare professional, or resolution of symptoms. In the prospective study, whole blood, serum and a nasopharyngeal or oropharyngeal swab were collected from each participant by mobile phlebotomists. Participants in the prospective study had the option to provide additional blood draws and questionnaires over a roughly 2-month period. Before DNA extraction, blood samples from the prospective study were shipped at room temperature or frozen.

The chain uses TRBV7-3 and TRBJ2-2, with an unclear D gene assignment. The sequence came from a woman between 50 and 59 years old who had recovered from COVID-19. The specimen sequenced was PBMCs or T cells enriched from blood (not recorded which). DNA sequence: TGTGCCAGCAGCCCGTACCCCGGGACCGGGGAGCTGTTTTTT. Its protein is CASSPYPGTGELFF.